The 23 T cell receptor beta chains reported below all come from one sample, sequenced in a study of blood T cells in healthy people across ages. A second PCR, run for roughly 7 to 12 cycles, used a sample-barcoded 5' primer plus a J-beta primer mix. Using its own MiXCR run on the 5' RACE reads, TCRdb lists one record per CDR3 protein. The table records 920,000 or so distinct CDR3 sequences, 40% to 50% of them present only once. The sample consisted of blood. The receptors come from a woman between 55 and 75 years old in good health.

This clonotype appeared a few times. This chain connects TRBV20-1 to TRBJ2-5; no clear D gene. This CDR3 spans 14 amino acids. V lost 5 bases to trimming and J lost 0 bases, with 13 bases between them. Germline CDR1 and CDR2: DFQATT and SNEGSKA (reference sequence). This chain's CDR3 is CSAPNQDHQETQYF. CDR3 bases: TGCAGTGCTCCAAATCAGGACCACCAAGAGACCCAGTACTTC.

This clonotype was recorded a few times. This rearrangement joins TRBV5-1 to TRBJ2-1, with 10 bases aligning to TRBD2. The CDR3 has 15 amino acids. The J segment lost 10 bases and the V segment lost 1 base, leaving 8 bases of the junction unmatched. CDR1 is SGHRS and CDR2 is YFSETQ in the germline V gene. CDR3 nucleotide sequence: TGCGCCAGCAGCTTGAACCTAGCGGGAGACGGGGAGCAGTTCTTC. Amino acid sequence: CASSLNLAGDGEQFF.

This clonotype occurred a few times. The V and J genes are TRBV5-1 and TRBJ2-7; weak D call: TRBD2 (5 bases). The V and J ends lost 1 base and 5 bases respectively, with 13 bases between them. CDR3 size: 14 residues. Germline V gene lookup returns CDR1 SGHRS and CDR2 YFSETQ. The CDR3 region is CASSLFRPRDEQYF. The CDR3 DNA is TGCGCCAGCAGCTTGTTTAGGCCGCGGGACGAGCAGTACTTC.

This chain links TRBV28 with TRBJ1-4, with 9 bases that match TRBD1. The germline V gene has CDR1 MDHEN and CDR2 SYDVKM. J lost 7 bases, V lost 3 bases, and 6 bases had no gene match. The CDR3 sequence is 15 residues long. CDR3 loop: CASSFLQGAAEKLFF. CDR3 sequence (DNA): TGTGCCAGCAGTTTTTTACAGGGGGCTGCTGAAAAACTGTTTTTT. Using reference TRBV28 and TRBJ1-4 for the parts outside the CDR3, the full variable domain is DVKVTQSSRYLVKRTGEKVFLECVQDMDHENMFWYRQDPGLGLRLIYFSYDVKMKEKGDIPEGYSVSREKKERFSLILESASTNQTSMYLCASSFLQGAAEKLFFGSGTQLSVL.

CDR3 nucleotides: TGTGCCAGCAGGGGACTAGCGCTAACCGGGGAGCTGTTTTTT. Amino acids: CASRGLALTGELFF. The chain couples TRBV27 to TRBJ2-2, with 10 bases lining up with TRBD2. Looked up from germline, CDR1 is MNHEY and CDR2 is SMNVEV (reference sequence). This CDR3 has 14 amino acids. Germline trimming cut 6 bases from V and 5 bases from J; bases unmatched to any gene: 3.

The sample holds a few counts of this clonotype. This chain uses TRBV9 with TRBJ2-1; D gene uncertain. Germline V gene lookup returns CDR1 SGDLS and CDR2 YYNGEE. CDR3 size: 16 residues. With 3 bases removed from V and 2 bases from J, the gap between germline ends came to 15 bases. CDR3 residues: CASSEAQVGTYNEQFF. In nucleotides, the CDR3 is TGTGCCAGCAGCGAAGCCCAGGTGGGCACCTACAATGAGCAGTTCTTC. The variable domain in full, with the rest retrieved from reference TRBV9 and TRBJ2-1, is DSGVTQTPKHLITATGQRVTLRCSPRSGDLSVYWYQQSLDQGLQFLIQYYNGEERAKGNILERFSAQQFPDLHSELNLSSLELGDSALYFCASSEAQVGTYNEQFFGPGTRLTVL.

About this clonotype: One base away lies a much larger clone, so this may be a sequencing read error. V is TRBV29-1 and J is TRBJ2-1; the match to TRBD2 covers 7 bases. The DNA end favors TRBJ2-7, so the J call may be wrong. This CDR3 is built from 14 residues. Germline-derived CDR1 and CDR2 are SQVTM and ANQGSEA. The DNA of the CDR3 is TGCAGCGCTCCCCAGGCGGGAGTGTACAATGAGCAGTACTTC. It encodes CSAPQAGVYNEQYF.

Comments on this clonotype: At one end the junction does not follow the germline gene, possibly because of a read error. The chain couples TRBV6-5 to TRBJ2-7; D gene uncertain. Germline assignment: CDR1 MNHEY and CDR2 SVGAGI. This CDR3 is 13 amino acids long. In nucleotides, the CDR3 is TGTGCCAGCAGTGACTCTCCCCCTTACGAGCAGTACTTC. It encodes CASSDSPPYEQYF.

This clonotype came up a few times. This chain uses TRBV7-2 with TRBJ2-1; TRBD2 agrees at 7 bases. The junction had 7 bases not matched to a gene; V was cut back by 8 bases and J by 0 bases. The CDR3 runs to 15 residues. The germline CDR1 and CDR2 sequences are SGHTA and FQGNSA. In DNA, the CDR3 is TGTGCCAGCGGGGTGGGGGGGAACTCCTACAATGAGCAGTTCTTC. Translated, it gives CASGVGGNSYNEQFF.

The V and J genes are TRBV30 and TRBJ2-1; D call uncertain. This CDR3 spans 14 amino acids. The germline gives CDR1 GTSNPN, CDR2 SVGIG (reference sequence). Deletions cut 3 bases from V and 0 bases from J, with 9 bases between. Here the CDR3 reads CAWRGLSSYNEQFF. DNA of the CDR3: TGTGCCTGGAGGGGGTTGAGCTCCTACAATGAGCAGTTCTTC.

CDR3 sequence reads: CASAPQAGKHSYNEQFF. For the CDR3, the DNA is TGCGCCAGCGCTCCCCAAGCGGGGAAACACTCCTACAATGAGCAGTTCTTC. V is TRBV5-1 and J is TRBJ2-1; 7 positions match TRBD2. This CDR3 is built from 17 residues. J was trimmed by 0 bases and V by 7 bases; bases with no gene match: 13. In germline, CDR1 is SGHRS, CDR2 YFSETQ.

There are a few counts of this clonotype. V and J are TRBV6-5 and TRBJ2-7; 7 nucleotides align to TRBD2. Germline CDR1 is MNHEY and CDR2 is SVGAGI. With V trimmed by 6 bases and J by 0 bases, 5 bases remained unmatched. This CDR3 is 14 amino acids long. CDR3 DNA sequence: TGTGCCAGCAGGCTAGCGGCTCACTCCTACGAGCAGTACTTC. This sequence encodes CASRLAAHSYEQYF.

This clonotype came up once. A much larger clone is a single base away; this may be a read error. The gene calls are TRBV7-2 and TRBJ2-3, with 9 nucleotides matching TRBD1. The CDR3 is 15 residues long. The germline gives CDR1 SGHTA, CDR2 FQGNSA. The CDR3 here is CASSPGTGWTDMQYF. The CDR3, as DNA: TGTGCCAGCAGCCCTGGGACAGGGTGGACAGATATGCAGTATTTT.

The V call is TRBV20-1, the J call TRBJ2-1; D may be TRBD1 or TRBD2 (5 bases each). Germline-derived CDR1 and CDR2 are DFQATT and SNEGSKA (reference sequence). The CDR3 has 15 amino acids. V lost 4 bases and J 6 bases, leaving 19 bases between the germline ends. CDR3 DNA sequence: TGCAGTGCTATGGGGAACCAGGGAGTGGGCAATGAGCAGTTCTTC. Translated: CSAMGNQGVGNEQFF.

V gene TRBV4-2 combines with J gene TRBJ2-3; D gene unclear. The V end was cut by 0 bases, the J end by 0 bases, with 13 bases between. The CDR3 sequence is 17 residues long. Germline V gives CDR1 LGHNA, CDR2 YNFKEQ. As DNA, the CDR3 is TGTGCCAGCAGCCAAGATCAGGCGCGAGCTAGCACAGATACGCAGTATTTT. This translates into CASSQDQARASTDTQYF.

CDR3 region: CSARDGASGRAKEQYF. The CDR3 nucleotides are TGCAGTGCTAGAGATGGGGCTAGCGGGAGGGCTAAGGAGCAGTACTTC. V is TRBV20-1 and J is TRBJ2-7; 12 positions agree with TRBD2. This CDR3 comprises 16 residues. V shed 0 bases, J shed 7 bases, and the junction held 10 bases outside the gene matches. Germline values: CDR1 DFQATT, CDR2 SNEGSKA (reference sequence).

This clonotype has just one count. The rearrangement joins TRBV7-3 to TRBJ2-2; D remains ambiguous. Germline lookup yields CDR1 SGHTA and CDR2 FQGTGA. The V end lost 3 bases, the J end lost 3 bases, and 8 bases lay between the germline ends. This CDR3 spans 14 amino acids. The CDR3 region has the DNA TGTGCCAGCAGCTTTGTGGCGTACACCGGGGAGCTGTTTTTT. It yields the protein CASSFVAYTGELFF. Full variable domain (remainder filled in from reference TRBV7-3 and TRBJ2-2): GAGVSQTPSNKVTEKGKYVELRCDPISGHTALYWYRQSLGQGPEFLIYFQGTGAADDSGLPNDRFFAVRPEGSVSTLKIQRTERGDSAVYLCASSFVAYTGELFFGEGSRLTVL.

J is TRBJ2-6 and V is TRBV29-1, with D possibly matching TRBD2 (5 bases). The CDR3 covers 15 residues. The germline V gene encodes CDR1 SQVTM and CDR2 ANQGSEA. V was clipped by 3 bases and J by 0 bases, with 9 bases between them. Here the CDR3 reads CSVERVGSGANVLTF. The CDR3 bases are TGCAGCGTTGAGAGGGTGGGCTCTGGGGCCAACGTCCTGACTTTC.

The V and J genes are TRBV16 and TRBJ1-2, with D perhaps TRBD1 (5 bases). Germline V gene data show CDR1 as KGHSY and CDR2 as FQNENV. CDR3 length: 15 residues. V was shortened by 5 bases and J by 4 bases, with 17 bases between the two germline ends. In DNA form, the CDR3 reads TGTGCCAGCAGCGTAGCTAAGGGGTCCACCTATGGCTACACCTTC. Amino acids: CASSVAKGSTYGYTF.

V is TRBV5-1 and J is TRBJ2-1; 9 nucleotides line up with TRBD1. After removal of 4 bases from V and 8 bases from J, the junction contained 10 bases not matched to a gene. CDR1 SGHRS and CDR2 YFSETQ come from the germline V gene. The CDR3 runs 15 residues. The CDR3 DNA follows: TGCGCCAGCAGCCCCCGGGACAGGGTTATGGATGAGCAGTTCTTC. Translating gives CASSPRDRVMDEQFF.

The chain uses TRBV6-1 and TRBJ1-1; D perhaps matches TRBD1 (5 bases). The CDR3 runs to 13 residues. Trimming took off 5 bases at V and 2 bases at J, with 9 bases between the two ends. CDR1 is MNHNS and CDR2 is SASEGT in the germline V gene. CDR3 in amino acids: CASSLDSNTEAFF. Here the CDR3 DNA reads TGTGCCAGCAGTCTCGACAGCAACACTGAAGCTTTCTTT.

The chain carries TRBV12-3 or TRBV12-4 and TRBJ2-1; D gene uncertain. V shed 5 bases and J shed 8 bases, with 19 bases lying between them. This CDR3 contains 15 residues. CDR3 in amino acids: CASSAERDLHDEQFF. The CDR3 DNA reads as TGTGCCAGCAGTGCCGAGCGAGACCTCCACGATGAGCAGTTCTTC.

The CDR3, as DNA: TGTGCCAGCAGTTGGAGACAGGGAAGTAATACGCAGTATTTT. Its protein product is CASSWRQGSNTQYF. The rearrangement joins TRBV27 to TRBJ2-3; the match to TRBD1 covers 7 bases. Germline V gene sequence: CDR1 MNHEY, CDR2 SMNVEV (reference sequence). The junction had 8 bases not matched to a gene; V was cut back by 4 bases and J by 7 bases. This CDR3 comprises 14 residues.